Detailed here is one TCR beta chain. This clonotype was seen repeatedly, ten times or more. This receptor's antigen is unknown. No per-base quality is available; no much larger clone lies one base away. Reading the label with the study, this specimen's treatment or condition is: in vitro stimulation with specific CMV peptide epitopes to enrich CMV-specific T cells. These data are taken from a study of T cell repertoires in cytomegalovirus infection (dated by TCRdb to the late 2010s). Context from the whole study: Recently identified HLA-C-restricted CMV epitopes, whose presentation resists viral immunomodulation, were targeted by peptide stimulations together with well-studied HLA-B-restricted epitopes. Because public TCR beta signatures pointed to carriage of CMV infection together with the matching HLA type, the HLA type of each donor mattered for the analysis. Overall results and qualifications from the work: Cumulative frequency of public TCR beta family members discriminated carriers of CMV infection plus the relevant HLA type in this cohort and an independent roughly 330-donor cohort. In the ex vivo response, HLA-C-restricted CMV-specific TCR beta clonotypes were dominant, and in two of eight donors the single most frequent clonotype came from this HLA-C-restricted group.

The CDR3 numbers 16 residues from cysteine through phenylalanine. Here the CDR3 DNA is all that survives: 48 bases in frame from base 1. Trimmed from V: 4 bases; trimmed from J: 3 bases; junction bases lacking a gene match: 9. The germline V gene gives CDR1 as SGHTA and CDR2 as FQGNSA. The sequencing machine was an Illumina HiSeq 1500. The raw public data were reprocessed by TCRdb itself: fastp quality trimming at Q25, MiXCR clonotype calling, in-frame beta chains only. Here each entry gathers all rows of one CDR3 protein and keeps the most common genes and DNA. Within this sample are under 850,000 distinct CDR3 sequences, with roughly a third of them counted one time only. Jointly, the top ten make up 18% of the sample.

The specimen comprised cultured PBMCs, sampled from culture after CMV antigen stimulation. This sequence uses TRBV7-2 and TRBJ1-3; the central 7 bases match TRBD1. The TCR comes from a human donor in good health (CMV status not recorded). Some clones in this sample may be carry-over from other donors' samples. The DNA reads TGTGCCAGCAGCTCCCGACAGGGTCAGATTGGAAACACCATATATTTT. This gives the protein CASSSRQGQIGNTIYF. When the CDR3 is completed using the reference TRBV7-2 and TRBJ1-3 genes on either side, the full variable domain is GAGVSQSPSNKVTEKGKDVELRCDPISGHTALYWYRQSLGQGLEFLIYFQGNSAPDKSGLPSDRFSAERTGGSVSTLTIQRTQQEDSAVYLCASSSRQGQIGNTIYFGEGSWLTVV.